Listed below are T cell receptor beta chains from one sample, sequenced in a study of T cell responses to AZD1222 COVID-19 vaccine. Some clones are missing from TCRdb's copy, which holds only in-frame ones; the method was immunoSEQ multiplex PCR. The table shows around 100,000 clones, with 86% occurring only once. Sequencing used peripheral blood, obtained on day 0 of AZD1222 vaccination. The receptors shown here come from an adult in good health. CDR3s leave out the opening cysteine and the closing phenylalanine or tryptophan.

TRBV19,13,ASSIGLGGEETQY
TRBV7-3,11,ANPRDRGYEQY
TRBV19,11,ASSINVYYGYT
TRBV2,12,ASSGQGLGYGYT
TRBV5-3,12,ARRPTGGNQPQH
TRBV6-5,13,ASSYSGQGNQPQH
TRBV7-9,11,ASSLQQDQPQH
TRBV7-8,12,ASSLANSYNEQF
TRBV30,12,AWSRQSGANVLT
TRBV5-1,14,ASSLGPGRSYNEQF
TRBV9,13,ASSVGQGGTYEQY
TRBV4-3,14,ASSQDLGVNTGELF
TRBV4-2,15,ASSQVGGRPRDTEAF
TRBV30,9,AWSVGEKLF
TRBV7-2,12,ASSLAVGTDTQY
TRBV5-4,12,ASSLAVATGELF
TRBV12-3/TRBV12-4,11,ASSRQYRQPQH
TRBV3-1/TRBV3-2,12,ASSLGPDTGELF
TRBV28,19,ASSSFGFLDEQGTSNSPLH
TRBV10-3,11,AISDTTAYEQY
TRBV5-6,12,ASSSGIYNSPLH